This TCR beta chain was identified during a study of shared clonotypes between healthy human individuals. Points from the study as a whole: Naive subsets generally had larger estimated richness than memory subsets. Though the depth was large, rarefaction showed that sorted-subset sequencing was incomplete.

Authors' processing steps: As immunoSEQ supplied junction-only sequences (without quality scores), filtering differed. Profiling relied on immunoSEQ multiplex PCR, and the TCRdb table lists in-frame clones only, not all of them. V and J calls plus clone size are reproduced from that table; the DNA served to infer D and trimming. This sample has 1.5 million to 2.5 million clones, with roughly 95% found just once. The naive CD8 fraction comprised CD45RO-negative cells positively selected for CCR7 and excluded terminally differentiated effector memory CD45RA+ cells. Every donor was a Caucasian adult from Nashville, Tennessee. On this clone: Its target is unknown.

CDR1 and CDR2 (germline): SGHRS, YFSETQ. This CDR3 is 15 amino acids long. After removal of 4 bases from V and 6 bases from J, the junction contained 6 bases not matched to a gene. J is TRBJ2-1 and V is TRBV5-1, with 11 bases that match TRBD2. The clonotype originates from a man younger than 35 in good health. The material sequenced was naive CD8+ T cells sorted from blood. The CDR3 sequence is CASSQTSGMGNEQFF. The CDR3 DNA is TGCGCCAGCAGCCAGACTAGCGGGATGGGCAATGAGCAGTTCTTC.